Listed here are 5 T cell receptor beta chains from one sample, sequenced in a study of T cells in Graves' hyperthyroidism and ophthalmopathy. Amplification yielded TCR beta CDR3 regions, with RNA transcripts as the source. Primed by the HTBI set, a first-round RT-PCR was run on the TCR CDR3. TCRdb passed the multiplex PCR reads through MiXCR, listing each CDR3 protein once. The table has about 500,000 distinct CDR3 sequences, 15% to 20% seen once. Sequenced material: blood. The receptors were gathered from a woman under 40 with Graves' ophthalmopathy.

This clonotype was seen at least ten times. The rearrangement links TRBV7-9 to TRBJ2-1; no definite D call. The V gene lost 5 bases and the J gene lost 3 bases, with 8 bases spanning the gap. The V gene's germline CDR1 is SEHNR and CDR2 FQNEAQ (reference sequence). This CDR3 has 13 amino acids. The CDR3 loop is CASSPALYNEQFF. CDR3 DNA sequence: TGTGCCAGCAGCCCGGCCCTCTACAATGAGCAGTTCTTC.

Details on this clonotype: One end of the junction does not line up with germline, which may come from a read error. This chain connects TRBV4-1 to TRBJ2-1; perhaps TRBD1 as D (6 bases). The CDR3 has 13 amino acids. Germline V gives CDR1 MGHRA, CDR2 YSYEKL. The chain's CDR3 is CASSQDRGNERFF. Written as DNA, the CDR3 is TGCGCCAGCAGCCAAGATAGGGGGAATGAGCGGTTCTTC.

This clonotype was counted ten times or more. CDR3 sequence reads: CASSSHRGNNEQFF. CDR3 DNA: TGCGCCAGCAGCTCACACCGGGGTAACAATGAGCAGTTCTTC. V gene TRBV5-1 combines with J gene TRBJ2-1, with D perhaps TRBD2 (5 bases). Between the trimmed V and J ends, which lost 3 bases and 5 bases, there was a span of 12 bases. Germline-derived CDR1 and CDR2 are SGHRS and YFSETQ. The CDR3 length is 14 residues.

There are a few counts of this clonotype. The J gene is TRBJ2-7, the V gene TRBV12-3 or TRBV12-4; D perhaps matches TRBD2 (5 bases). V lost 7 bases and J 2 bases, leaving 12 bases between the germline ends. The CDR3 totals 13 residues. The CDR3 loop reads CASTRGNAYEQYF. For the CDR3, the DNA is TGTGCCAGCACCAGAGGGAATGCCTACGAGCAGTACTTC.

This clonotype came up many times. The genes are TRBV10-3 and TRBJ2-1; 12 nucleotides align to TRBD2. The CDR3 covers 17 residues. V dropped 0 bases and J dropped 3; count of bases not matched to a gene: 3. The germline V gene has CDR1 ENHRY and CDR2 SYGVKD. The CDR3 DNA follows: TGTGCCATCAGTGAGTCCCTAGCGGGAGGGCGCTACAATGAGCAGTTCTTC. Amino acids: CAISESLAGGRYNEQFF.